Each of the 21 T cell receptor beta chains below was sequenced from the same sample in a study of CD8+CD57+ T cells in acquired aplastic anemia. The study profiled TCR beta VDJ and CDR3 using genomic DNA as template. TCRdb reprocessed the reads via MiXCR and lists one record per CDR3 protein. Of about 150,000 distinct CDR3 sequences listed, around 41% are singletons. The sample comprised sorted CD4+, CD8+, or CD8+CD57+ T cells (not recorded which) from PBMCs. These receptors were taken from a human donor in good health, serving as a control.

The genes are TRBV10-1 and TRBJ2-5; TRBD1 matches 9 bases. Germline V gene sequence: CDR1 WNHNN, CDR2 SYGVQD (reference sequence). This CDR3 comprises 12 residues. The ends lost 10 bases at V and 5 bases at J; junction bases unmatched: 5. DNA of the CDR3: TGCGCCACCGGGACAGGGCCGGAGACCCAGTACTTC. This translates into CATGTGPETQYF.

The rearrangement links TRBV25-1 to TRBJ1-6; a possible D gene is TRBD1 (5 bases). V lost 1 base and J lost 7, with 14 bases in between. This CDR3 spans 16 amino acids. CDR1 is MGHDK and CDR2 is SYGVNS in the germline V gene. This chain's CDR3 is CASSEFGGTGNSPLHF. The CDR3 nucleotides are TGTGCCAGCAGTGAATTTGGAGGGACGGGAAATTCACCCCTCCACTTT.

The sample holds many counts of this clonotype. This sequence joins TRBV6-1 and TRBJ2-7, with D unclear. CDR1 and CDR2 (germline): MNHNS, SASEGT. V was trimmed by 6 bases and J by 2 bases, leaving 8 bases between them. The CDR3 loop spans 12 amino acids. CDR3 in amino acids: CASRGIPYEQYF. The CDR3 coding sequence is TGTGCCAGCAGGGGTATTCCCTACGAGCAGTACTTC.

This chain links TRBV10-3 with TRBJ2-5; the match to TRBD1 covers 8 bases. J gave up 5 bases and V 2 bases, and 4 bases lay outside the gene matches. The length of the CDR3 is 14 residues. Germline V CDR1 and CDR2: ENHRY, SYGVKD. For the CDR3, the DNA is TGTGCCATCAGTGAGGGACAGGGAAGGGAGACCCAGTACTTC. It translates to CAISEGQGRETQYF.

This clonotype was counted many times. This chain joins TRBV29-1 and TRBJ2-7; maybe TRBD2 (5 bases). Germline lookup yields CDR1 SQVTM and CDR2 ANQGSEA. The CDR3 runs to 13 residues. The germline V and J ends were trimmed by 1 base and 6 bases, with 13 bases remaining between them. CDR3 DNA sequence: TGCAGCGTTGAAGTATCGCGTACTAGCGAGCAGTACTTC. Its protein product is CSVEVSRTSEQYF.

The V and J genes are TRBV18 and TRBJ2-1; 14 bases align to TRBD2. In germline, CDR1 is KGHSH, CDR2 LQKENI. This CDR3 has 16 residues. V shed 5 bases and J 9 bases; nucleotides not matched to a gene: 9. DNA for the CDR3: TGTGCCAGCTCAAACACCGGGACTAGCGGGAGAAGTGAGCAGTTCTTC. It encodes CASSNTGTSGRSEQFF.

Comments on this clonotype: Compared with germline, one end of the junction differs, possibly owing to a read error. The V and J genes are TRBV5-3 and TRBJ2-5; D is unresolved. TRBV5-3 is an ORF; its function is uncertain. CDR3 length equals 13 residues. The CDR3 coding sequence is TGTGCCAGCAGCTTGGACCTCCAAGAGACCCAGTACTTC. It is translated as CASSLDLQETQYF.

This clonotype was seen repeatedly, ten times or more. The J gene is TRBJ1-2, the V gene TRBV6-1, with 9 bases fitting TRBD1. This CDR3 comprises 11 residues. CDR1 is MNHNS, CDR2 SASEGT, per germline. With V trimmed by 4 bases and J by 11 bases, 2 bases remained unmatched. CDR3 amino acids: CASSAGQGYTF. The CDR3 bases are TGTGCCAGCAGTGCGGGACAGGGTTACACCTTC.

The V gene is TRBV15, the J gene TRBJ1-2; D is perhaps TRBD1 (6 bases). Trimming removed 5 bases at V and 2 bases at J, with 12 bases between. The CDR3 contains 14 residues. Germline values: CDR1 LNHNV, CDR2 YYDKDF (reference sequence). The CDR3 sequence is CATSPGGENYGYTF. CDR3 nucleotide sequence: TGTGCCACCAGCCCCGGGGGCGAGAACTATGGCTACACCTTC.

There are many counts of this clonotype. V usage is TRBV10-3 and J usage is TRBJ1-2, with unresolved D. The CDR3 covers 11 residues. Trimming took off 11 bases at V and 9 bases at J, with 16 bases between the two ends. Germline CDR1 and CDR2: ENHRY and SYGVKD. DNA for the CDR3: TGTGCCTCCTCGGACTTTCCAAGCTACACCTTC. Translation: CASSDFPSYTF.

The chain links TRBV10-3 to TRBJ2-7, with unresolved D. Germline V gene sequence: CDR1 ENHRY, CDR2 SYGVKD. V lost 4 bases and J 6 bases, leaving 13 bases between the germline ends. The CDR3 loop spans 13 amino acids. The CDR3 loop reads CAISADFVGEQYF. The CDR3 nucleotides read TGTGCCATCAGTGCAGACTTCGTCGGCGAGCAGTACTTC.

The V and J genes are TRBV10-1 and TRBJ2-7; D remains ambiguous. The CDR3 has 13 residues. Between the trimmed V and J ends, which lost 0 bases and 5 bases, there was a span of 8 bases. Germline CDR1 is WNHNN and CDR2 is SYGVQD (reference sequence). Here the CDR3 DNA reads TGCGCCAGCAGTGAGTCGATGGGAAACGAGCAGTACTTC. Encoded protein: CASSESMGNEQYF.

The genes are TRBV24-1 and TRBJ2-6; D is ambiguous. CDR1 KGHDR and CDR2 SFDVKD come from the germline V gene. V was cut by 4 bases and J by 0 bases, with 12 bases left in between. This CDR3 is 17 amino acids long. The CDR3 DNA reads as TGTGCCACCAGTGAAGGCCGGGCACCCTCTGGGGCCAACGTCCTGACTTTC. Its translation is CATSEGRAPSGANVLTF.

This clonotype was detected only a few times. V is TRBV10-3 and J is TRBJ2-7; no clear D. This CDR3 contains 13 residues. Germline CDR1 is ENHRY and CDR2 is SYGVKD. Trimming pared 4 bases from V and 0 bases from J, leaving 7 bases between. The CDR3, as DNA: TGTGCCATCAGTGGACCAAGCTCCTACGAGCAGTACTTC. Protein sequence: CAISGPSSYEQYF.

This chain connects TRBV7-9 to TRBJ2-2; the D is unclear. V was pared by 2 bases and J by 7 bases, with 11 bases between. CDR1 is SEHNR, CDR2 FQNEAQ, per germline (reference sequence). There are 14 residues in the CDR3. This chain's CDR3 is CASSLSHEIGELFF. The CDR3 region has the DNA TGTGCCAGCAGCTTATCCCACGAGATCGGGGAGCTGTTTTTT.

This clonotype turned up a few times. DNA of the CDR3: TGTGCCTGGAGTCCGGGAGCTAACACTGAAGCTTTCTTT. This gives the protein CAWSPGANTEAFF. V gene TRBV30 combines with J gene TRBJ1-1; D gene unclear. The V end lost 2 bases, the J end lost 2 bases, and 9 bases lay between the germline ends. The CDR3 consists of 13 residues. Germline V CDR1 and CDR2: GTSNPN, SVGIG (reference sequence).

About this clonotype itself: Lacking the conserved final phenylalanine or tryptophan, this CDR3 likely reflects a read error. The V and J genes are TRBV20-1 and TRBJ2-5, with 13 positions matching TRBD2. Per the germline V gene, CDR1 is DFQATT and CDR2 is SNEGSKA (reference sequence). The CDR3 spans 17 residues. V lost 4 bases, J lost 2 bases, and 10 bases stayed unmatched. CDR3 sequence reads: CSAIPHGLAGVQETQYL. The CDR3 nucleotides are TGCAGTGCTATACCACATGGACTAGCGGGAGTTCAAGAGACCCAGTACCTC.

The rearrangement joins TRBV19 to TRBJ2-6; D is uncertain. V lost 5 bases and J lost 0, with 8 bases in between. CDR1 and CDR2 from the germline V gene are LNHDA and SQIVND (reference sequence). The CDR3 extends over 15 amino acids. The CDR3 coding sequence is TGTGCCAGTAGTTACACGTTCTCTGGGGCCAACGTCCTGACTTTC. The encoded protein is CASSYTFSGANVLTF. The entire variable domain, with the rest obtained from reference TRBV19 and TRBJ2-6, is as follows: DGGITQSPKYLFRKEGQNVTLSCEQNLNHDAMYWYRQDPGQGLRLIYYSQIVNDFQKGDIAEGYSVSREKKESFPLTVTSAQKNPTAFYLCASSYTFSGANVLTFGAGSRLTVL.

The genes are TRBV9 and TRBJ1-2, with 9 bases matching TRBD1. In germline, CDR1 is SGDLS, CDR2 YYNGEE. The CDR3 sequence is 15 residues long. V shed 0 bases and J 7 bases; nucleotides not matched to a gene: 7. For the CDR3, the DNA is TGTGCCAGCAGCGTAGGCCGGGACAGGGCGGGTGGCTACACCTTC. Translation gives CASSVGRDRAGGYTF.

A note on this clonotype: Just one base apart from a much larger clone, this may be a read error. This chain uses TRBV5-1 with TRBJ2-2; D remains ambiguous. V gave up 4 bases and J gave up 7 bases, with 17 bases separating them. CDR3 size: 15 residues. Germline CDR1 reads SGHRS; CDR2 reads YFSETQ. This CDR3 reads CASSQSSRGSGELFF. The DNA for the CDR3 is TGCGCCAGCAGCCAGTCCAGTAGAGGTAGCGGGGAGCTGTTTTTT.

The V call is TRBV29-1, the J call TRBJ1-1; a weak D match, TRBD1 (5 bases). The CDR3 loop spans 12 amino acids. Looked up from germline, CDR1 is SQVTM and CDR2 is ANQGSEA. The V gene lost 5 bases and the J gene lost 7 bases, with 14 bases spanning the gap. CDR3 in DNA: TGCAGCGTTAAGGGAAGGGGCGATGAAGCTTTCTTT. It translates to CSVKGRGDEAFF.